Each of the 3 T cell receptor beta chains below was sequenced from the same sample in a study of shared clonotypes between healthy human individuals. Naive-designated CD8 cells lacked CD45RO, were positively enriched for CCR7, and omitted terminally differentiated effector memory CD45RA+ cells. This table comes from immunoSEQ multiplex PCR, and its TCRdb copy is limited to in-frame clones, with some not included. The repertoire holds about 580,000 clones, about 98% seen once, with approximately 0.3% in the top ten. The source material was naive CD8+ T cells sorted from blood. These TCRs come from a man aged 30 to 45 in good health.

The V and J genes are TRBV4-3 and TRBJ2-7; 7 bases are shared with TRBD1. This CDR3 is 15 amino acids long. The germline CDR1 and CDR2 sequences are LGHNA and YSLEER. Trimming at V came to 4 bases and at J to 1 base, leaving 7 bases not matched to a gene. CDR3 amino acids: CASSLTGTESYEQYF. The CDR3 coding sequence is TGCGCCAGCAGCCTTACCGGGACAGAGTCCTACGAGCAGTACTTC.

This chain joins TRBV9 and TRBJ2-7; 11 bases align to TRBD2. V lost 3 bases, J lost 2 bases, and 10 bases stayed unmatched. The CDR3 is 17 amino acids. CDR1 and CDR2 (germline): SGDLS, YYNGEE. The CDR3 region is CASSDSATSGTPYEQYF. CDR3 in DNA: TGTGCCAGCAGCGACTCAGCGACTAGCGGGACCCCCTACGAGCAGTACTTC.

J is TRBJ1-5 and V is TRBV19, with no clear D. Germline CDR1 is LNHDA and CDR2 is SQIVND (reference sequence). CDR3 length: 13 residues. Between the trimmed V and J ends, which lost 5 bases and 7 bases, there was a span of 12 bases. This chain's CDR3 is CASSLTSIQPQHF. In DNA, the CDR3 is TGTGCCAGTAGTTTGACTAGCATCCAGCCCCAGCATTTT.